This TCR beta chain was retrieved from a study of identifying expanded T cells in peripheral blood. The data were produced by immunoSEQ multiplex PCR, yet TCRdb's version contains in-frame clones alone and is incomplete. The table includes about 110,000 clones, about 87% detected once. Healthy donors had no documented immune events, such as infections, while sampled. The J segment lost 7 bases and the V segment lost 6 bases, leaving 6 bases of the junction unmatched. CDR3 size: 14 residues. Germline assignment: CDR1 MNHEY and CDR2 SVGAGI. This clone was seen a single time. Its target is unknown. Regarding the study as a whole: Variance in clone template counts between roughly 2-week samples significantly increased with total template count across all healthy donors. Over two and four weeks, about 17 and 20 clones changed, versus 1.2 between replicates.

This receptor was identified in a person between 18 and 69 years old in good health. Sequencing input: blood. The rearrangement uses TRBV6-5 and TRBJ2-2; 9 nucleotides align to TRBD2. CDR3: CASRAGGWNGELFF. CDR3 nucleotides: TGTGCCAGCAGGGCGGGAGGGTGGAACGGGGAGCTGTTTTTT.